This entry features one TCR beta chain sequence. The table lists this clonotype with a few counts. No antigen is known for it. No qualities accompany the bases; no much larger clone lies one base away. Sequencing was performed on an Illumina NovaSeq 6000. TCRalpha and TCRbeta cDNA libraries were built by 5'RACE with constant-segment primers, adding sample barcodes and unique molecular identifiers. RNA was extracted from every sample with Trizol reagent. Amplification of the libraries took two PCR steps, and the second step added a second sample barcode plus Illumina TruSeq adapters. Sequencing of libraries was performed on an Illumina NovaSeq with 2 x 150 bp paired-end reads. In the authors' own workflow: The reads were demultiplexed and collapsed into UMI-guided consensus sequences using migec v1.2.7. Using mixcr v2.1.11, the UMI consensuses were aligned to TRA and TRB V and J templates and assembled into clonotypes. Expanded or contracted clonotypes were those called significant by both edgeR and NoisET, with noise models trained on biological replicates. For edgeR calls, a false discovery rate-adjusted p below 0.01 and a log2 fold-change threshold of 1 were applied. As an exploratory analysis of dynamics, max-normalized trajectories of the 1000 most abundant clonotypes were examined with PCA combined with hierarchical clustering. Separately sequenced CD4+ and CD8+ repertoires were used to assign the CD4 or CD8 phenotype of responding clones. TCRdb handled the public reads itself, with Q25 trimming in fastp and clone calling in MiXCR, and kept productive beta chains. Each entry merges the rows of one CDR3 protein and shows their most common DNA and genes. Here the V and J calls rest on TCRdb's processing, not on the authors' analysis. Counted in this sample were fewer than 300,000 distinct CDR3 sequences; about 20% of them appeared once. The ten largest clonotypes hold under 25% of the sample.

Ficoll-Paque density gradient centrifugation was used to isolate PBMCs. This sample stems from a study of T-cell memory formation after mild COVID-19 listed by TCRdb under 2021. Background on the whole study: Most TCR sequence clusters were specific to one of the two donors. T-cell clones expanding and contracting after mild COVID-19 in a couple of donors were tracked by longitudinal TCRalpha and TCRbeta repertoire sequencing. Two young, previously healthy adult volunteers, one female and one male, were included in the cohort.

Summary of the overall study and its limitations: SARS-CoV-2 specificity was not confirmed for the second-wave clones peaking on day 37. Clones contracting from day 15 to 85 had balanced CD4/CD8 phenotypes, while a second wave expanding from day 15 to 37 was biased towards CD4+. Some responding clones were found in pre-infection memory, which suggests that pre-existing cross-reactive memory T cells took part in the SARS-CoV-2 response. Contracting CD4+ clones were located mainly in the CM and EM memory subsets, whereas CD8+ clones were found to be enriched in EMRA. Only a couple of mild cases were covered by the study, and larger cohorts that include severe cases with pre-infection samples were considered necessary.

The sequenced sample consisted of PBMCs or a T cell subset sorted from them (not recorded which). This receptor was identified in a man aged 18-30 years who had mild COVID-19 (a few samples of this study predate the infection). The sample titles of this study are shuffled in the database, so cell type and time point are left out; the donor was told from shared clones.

In nucleotides, the sequence is TGTGCCAGCAGCTCACGGACGGAGAACACTGAAGCTTTCTTT. Translated, it reads CASSSRTENTEAFF. The chain uses TRBV7-9 and TRBJ1-1, with no confident D gene call. The cysteine opens and the phenylalanine closes a CDR3 of 14 amino acids. This entry keeps only the CDR3 DNA: 42 bases, framed from base 1. Between the V and J ends, shortened by 4 bases and 1 base respectively, the junction contains 10 bases. For CDR1 and CDR2, the germline V gene (reference sequence) lists SEHNR and FQNEAQ.